One TCR beta chain is described in this entry. The sample is drawn from a study of OX40 agonist ivuxolimab in advanced cancers. Germline V gene lookup returns CDR1 SGHTA and CDR2 FQGTGA. This CDR3 has 14 residues. Trimming left V 3 bases short and J 1 base short, with 9 bases between. This table comes from immunoSEQ multiplex PCR, and its TCRdb copy is limited to in-frame clones, with some not included. Altogether about 88,000 clones are present, 85% being singletons, with the ten largest covering 0.2% to 0.25%. The material was CD4+ or CD8+ T cells sorted from blood, obtained in a trial of the OX40 agonist ivuxolimab. The clonotype comes from an adult with an advanced solid tumor such as melanoma, head and neck, liver or kidney cancer. The chain employs TRBV7-3 and TRBJ2-5, with D possibly being TRBD1 (6 bases). Here the CDR3 DNA reads TGTGCCAGCAGCTTGCAGGGGCCCCAAGAGACCCAGTACTTC. It translates to CASSLQGPQETQYF.